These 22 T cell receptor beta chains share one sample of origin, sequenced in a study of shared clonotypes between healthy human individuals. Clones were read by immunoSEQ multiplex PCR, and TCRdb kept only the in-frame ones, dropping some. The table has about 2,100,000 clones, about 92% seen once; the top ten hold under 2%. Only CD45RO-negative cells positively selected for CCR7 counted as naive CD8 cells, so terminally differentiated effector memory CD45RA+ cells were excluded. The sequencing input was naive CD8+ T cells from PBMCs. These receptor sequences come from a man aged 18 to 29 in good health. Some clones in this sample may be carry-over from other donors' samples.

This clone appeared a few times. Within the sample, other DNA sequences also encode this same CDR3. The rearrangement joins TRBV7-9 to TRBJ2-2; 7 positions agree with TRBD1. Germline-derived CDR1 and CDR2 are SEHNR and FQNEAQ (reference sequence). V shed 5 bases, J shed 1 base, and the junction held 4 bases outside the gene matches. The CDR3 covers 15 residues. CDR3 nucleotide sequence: TGTGCCAGCAGCCCGGGACAGTTGAACACCGGGGAGCTGTTTTTT. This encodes CASSPGQLNTGELFF.

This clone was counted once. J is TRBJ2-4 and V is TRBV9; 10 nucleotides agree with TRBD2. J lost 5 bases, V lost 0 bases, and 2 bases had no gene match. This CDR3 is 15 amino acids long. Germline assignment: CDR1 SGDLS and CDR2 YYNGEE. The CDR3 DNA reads TGTGCCAGCAGCGTAGCCGGACTAGCGGAAAACATTCAGTACTTC. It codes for CASSVAGLAENIQYF.

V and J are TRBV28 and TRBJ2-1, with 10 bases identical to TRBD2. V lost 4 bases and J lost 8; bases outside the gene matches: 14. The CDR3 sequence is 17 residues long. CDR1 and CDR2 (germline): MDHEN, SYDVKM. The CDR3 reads CASSSLGEREGRDEQFF. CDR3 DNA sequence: TGTGCCAGCAGTTCCCTCGGGGAGCGGGAGGGACGGGATGAGCAGTTCTTC.

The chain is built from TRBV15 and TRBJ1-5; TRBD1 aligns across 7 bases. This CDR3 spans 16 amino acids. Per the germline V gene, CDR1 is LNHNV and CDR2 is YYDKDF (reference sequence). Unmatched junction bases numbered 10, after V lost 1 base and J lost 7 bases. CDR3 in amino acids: CATSRGVEGARQPQHF. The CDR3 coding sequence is TGTGCCACCAGCAGAGGGGTCGAGGGGGCAAGACAGCCCCAGCATTTT.

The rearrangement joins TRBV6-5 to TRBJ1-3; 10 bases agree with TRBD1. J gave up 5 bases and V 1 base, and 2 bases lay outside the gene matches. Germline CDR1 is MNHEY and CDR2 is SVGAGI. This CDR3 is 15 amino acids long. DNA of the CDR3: TGTGCCAGCAGTTACTGGACAGGGGGTAGAAACACCATATATTTT. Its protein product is CASSYWTGGRNTIYF.

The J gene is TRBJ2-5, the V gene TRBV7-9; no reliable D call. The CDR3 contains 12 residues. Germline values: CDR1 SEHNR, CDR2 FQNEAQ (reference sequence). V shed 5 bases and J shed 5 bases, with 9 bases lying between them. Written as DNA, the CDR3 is TGTGCCAGCAGCCCTTCCTGGGAGACCCAGTACTTC. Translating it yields CASSPSWETQYF.

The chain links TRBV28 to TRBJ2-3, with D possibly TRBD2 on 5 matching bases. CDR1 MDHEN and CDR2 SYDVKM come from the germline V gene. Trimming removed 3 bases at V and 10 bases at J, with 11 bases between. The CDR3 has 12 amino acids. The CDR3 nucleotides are TGTGCCAGCAGTTTGGCGGGCGGGTCGCAGTATTTT. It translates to CASSLAGGSQYF.

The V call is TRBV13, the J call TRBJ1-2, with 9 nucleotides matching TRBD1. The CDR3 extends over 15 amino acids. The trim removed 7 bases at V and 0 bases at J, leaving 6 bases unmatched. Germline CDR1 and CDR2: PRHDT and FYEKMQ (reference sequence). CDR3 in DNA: TGTGCCAGCACCACGAGACAGGGGGCTAACTATGGCTACACCTTC. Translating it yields CASTTRQGANYGYTF.

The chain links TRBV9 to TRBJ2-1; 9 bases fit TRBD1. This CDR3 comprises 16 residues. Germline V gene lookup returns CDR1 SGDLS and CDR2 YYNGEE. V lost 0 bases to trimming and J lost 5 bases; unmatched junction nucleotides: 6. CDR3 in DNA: TGTGCCAGCAGCGTAGGAAGGGGACAGGGACACAATGAGCAGTTCTTC. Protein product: CASSVGRGQGHNEQFF.

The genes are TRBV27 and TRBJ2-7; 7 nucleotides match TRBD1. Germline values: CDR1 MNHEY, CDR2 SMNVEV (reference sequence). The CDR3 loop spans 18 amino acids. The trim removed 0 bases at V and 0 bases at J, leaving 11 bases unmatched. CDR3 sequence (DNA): TGTGCCAGCAGTTTATCGACAGGGAAGAAAGTCCGCTCCTACGAGCAGTACTTC. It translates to CASSLSTGKKVRSYEQYF.

The CDR3 sequence is CASSYGRNYGYTF. The CDR3 DNA is TGTGCCAGCAGTTACGGCAGAAACTATGGCTACACCTTC. This chain uses TRBV27 with TRBJ1-2; D is ambiguous. The V gene lost 4 bases and the J gene lost 2 bases, with 8 bases spanning the gap. From germline, CDR1 is MNHEY and CDR2 SMNVEV (reference sequence). The CDR3 is 13 amino acids.

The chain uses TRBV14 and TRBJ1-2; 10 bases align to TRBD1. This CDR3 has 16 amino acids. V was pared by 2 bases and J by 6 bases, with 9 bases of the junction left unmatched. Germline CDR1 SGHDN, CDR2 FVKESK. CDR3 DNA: TGTGCCAGCAGCCAAAGGATCCGGGACAGGGGTAATGGCTACACCTTC. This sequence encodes CASSQRIRDRGNGYTF.

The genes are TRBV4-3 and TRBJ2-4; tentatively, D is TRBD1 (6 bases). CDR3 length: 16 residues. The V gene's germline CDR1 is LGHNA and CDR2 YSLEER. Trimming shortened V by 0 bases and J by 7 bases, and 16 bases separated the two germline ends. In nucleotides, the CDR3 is TGCGCCAGCAGCCAAGATTTTGAGGGGGTGGGGAACATTCAGTACTTC. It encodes CASSQDFEGVGNIQYF.

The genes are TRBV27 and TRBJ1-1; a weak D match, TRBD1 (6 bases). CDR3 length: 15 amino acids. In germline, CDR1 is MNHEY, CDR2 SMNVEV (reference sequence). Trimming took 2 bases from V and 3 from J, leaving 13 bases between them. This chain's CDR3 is CASSLQQGVDTEAFF. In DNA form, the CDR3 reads TGTGCCAGCAGTTTACAACAGGGCGTGGACACTGAAGCTTTCTTT.

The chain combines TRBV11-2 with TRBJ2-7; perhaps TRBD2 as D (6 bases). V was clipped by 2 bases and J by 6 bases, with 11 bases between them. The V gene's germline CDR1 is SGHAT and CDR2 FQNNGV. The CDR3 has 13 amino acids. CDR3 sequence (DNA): TGTGCCAGCAGCTTAATACTAGCTGGCGAGCAGTACTTC. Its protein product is CASSLILAGEQYF.

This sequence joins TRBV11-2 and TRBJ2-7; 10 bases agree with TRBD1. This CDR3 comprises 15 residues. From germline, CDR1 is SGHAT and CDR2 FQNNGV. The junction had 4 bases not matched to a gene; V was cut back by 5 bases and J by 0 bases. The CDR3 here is CASSQGTGASYEQYF. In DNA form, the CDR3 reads TGTGCCAGCAGCCAAGGGACAGGGGCCTCCTACGAGCAGTACTTC.

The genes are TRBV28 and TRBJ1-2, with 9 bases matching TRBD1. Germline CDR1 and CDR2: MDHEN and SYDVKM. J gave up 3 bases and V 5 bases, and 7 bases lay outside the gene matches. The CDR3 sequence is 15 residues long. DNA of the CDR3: TGTGCCAGCAGTGTAACAGGGGGCTTTCACTATGGCTACACCTTC. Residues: CASSVTGGFHYGYTF.

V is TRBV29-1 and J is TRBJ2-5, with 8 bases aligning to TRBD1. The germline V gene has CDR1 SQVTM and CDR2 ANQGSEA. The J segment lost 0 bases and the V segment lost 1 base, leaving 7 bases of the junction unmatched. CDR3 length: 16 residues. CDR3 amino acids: CSVEGGQEPYQETQYF. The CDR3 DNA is TGCAGCGTTGAAGGGGGACAGGAGCCGTACCAAGAGACCCAGTACTTC.

CDR3 sequence reads: CASSLGAAWGYTF. The CDR3 DNA reads as TGTGCCAGCAGTTTAGGGGCGGCCTGGGGCTACACCTTC. This chain connects TRBV27 to TRBJ1-2, with D maybe TRBD1 (5 bases). The CDR3 length is 13 residues. Looked up from germline, CDR1 is MNHEY and CDR2 is SMNVEV (reference sequence). V shed 2 bases and J shed 8 bases, with 12 bases lying between them.

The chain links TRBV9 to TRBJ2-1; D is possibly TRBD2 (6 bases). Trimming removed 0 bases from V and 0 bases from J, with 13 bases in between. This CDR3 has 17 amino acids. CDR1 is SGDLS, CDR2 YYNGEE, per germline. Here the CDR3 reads CASSVGGGTNSYNEQFF. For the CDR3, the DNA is TGTGCCAGCAGCGTAGGGGGCGGGACCAACTCCTACAATGAGCAGTTCTTC.

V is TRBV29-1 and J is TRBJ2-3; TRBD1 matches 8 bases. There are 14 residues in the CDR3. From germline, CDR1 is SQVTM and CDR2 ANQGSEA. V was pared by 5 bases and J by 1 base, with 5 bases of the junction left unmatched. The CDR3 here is CSVTPRGRTDTQYF. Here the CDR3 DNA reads TGCAGCGTTACGCCCAGGGGGCGCACAGATACGCAGTATTTT.

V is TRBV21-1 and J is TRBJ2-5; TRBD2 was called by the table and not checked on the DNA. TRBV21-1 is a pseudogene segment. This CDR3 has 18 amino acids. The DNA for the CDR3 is TGTGCCAGCAGCAAAGCGCTGGGGAGGGCAGCCTCGTCAGAGACCCAGTACTTC. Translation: CASSKALGRAASSETQYF.